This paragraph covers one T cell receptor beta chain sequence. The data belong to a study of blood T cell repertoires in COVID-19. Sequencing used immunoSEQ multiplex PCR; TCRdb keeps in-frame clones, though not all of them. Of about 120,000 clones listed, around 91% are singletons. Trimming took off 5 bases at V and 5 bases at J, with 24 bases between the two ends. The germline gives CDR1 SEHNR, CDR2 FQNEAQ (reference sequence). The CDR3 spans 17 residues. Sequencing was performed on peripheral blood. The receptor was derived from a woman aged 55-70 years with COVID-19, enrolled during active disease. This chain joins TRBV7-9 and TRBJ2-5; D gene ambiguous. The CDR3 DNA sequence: TGTGCCAGCAGCCACGGCATCGCGGCGCTATTTGGGGAGACCCAGTACTTC. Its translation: CASSHGIAALFGETQYF.